This TCR beta chain was recorded in a study of neurological immune-mediated disorders. The cDNA was produced through 5'RACE with 10-nucleotide random UMIs. TCRdb fed the 5' RACE reads into MiXCR, producing one record per CDR3 protein. The data hold about 21,000 distinct CDR3 sequences, with around 6.2% observed a single time. This clonotype was seen ten or more times. The cells used in sorted libraries, CD4+ or CD8+ T cells, numbered 900,000 to 1,000,000. Trimming removed 6 bases from V and 5 bases from J; junction bases left unmatched: 7. The CDR3 loop spans 13 amino acids. The germline gives CDR1 DFQATT, CDR2 SNEGSKA (reference sequence).

The material sequenced was CD8+ T cells from blood. The clonotype was recovered from a young man in good health. The chain employs TRBV20-1 and TRBJ2-7, with 10 nucleotides matching TRBD1. CDR3: CSARQGAIDEQYF. CDR3 bases: TGCAGTGCCCGACAGGGGGCTATAGACGAGCAGTACTTC.